A single sample is the source of the 17 T cell receptor beta chains below, sequenced in a study of shared clonotypes between healthy human individuals. Measured with immunoSEQ multiplex PCR; TCRdb has only the in-frame clones, and not every one. The top ten hold 1.2% to 1.5% of the sample, which has some 1 million clones, around 74% seen once. The sequenced material came from memory CD4+ T cells sorted from blood. Subset noted: CD45RA-negative fraction. Receptor source: a young man in good health.

The chain joins TRBV7-9 to TRBJ2-2; D unclear. The germline CDR1 and CDR2 sequences are SEHNR and FQNEAQ (reference sequence). This CDR3 has 16 amino acids. Trimming stripped 1 base from V and 0 bases from J, with 9 bases between. CDR3 sequence: CASSLGQNTNTGELFF. CDR3 nucleotides: TGTGCCAGCAGCTTAGGGCAGAATACGAACACCGGGGAGCTGTTTTTT.

The chain employs TRBV4-3 and TRBJ2-7; TRBD2 aligns across 8 bases. CDR3 length equals 14 residues. The V gene's germline CDR1 is LGHNA and CDR2 YSLEER. The V segment lost 4 bases and the J segment 5 bases; nucleotides outside the gene matches: 7. In nucleotides, the CDR3 is TGCGCCAGCAGCCCCAGCGGGAGCAGCAACGAGCAGTACTTC. This encodes CASSPSGSSNEQYF.

The V gene is TRBV5-4, the J gene TRBJ2-1; 7 bases agree with TRBD1. The CDR3 is 16 residues long. V dropped 6 bases and J dropped 2; count of bases not matched to a gene: 11. Germline values: CDR1 SGHNT, CDR2 YYREEE (reference sequence). The CDR3 reads CASTLGGRATYNEQFF. CDR3 coding DNA: TGTGCCAGCACCCTAGGGGGCAGGGCGACCTACAATGAGCAGTTCTTC.

The rearrangement links TRBV9 to TRBJ2-1, with 12 bases that match TRBD2. Germline V gene sequence: CDR1 SGDLS, CDR2 YYNGEE. This CDR3 spans 17 amino acids. The V gene end was trimmed by 0 bases and the J gene end by 7 bases; junction bases not matched to a gene: 8. CDR3 protein: CASSVASGGVTRNEQFF. The CDR3 region has the DNA TGTGCCAGCAGCGTAGCTAGCGGGGGGGTCACCCGGAATGAGCAGTTCTTC.

The V and J genes are TRBV27 and TRBJ2-1; 7 nucleotides line up with TRBD1. V was clipped by 0 bases and J by 0 bases; unmatched bases: 5. The germline CDR1 and CDR2 sequences are MNHEY and SMNVEV (reference sequence). The CDR3 extends over 17 amino acids. The chain's CDR3 is CASSLSPTGISYNEQFF. Here the CDR3 DNA reads TGTGCCAGCAGTTTATCCCCGACAGGGATCTCCTACAATGAGCAGTTCTTC.

The table lists this clone with a few counts. This chain joins TRBV30 and TRBJ1-6; no firm D call. Germline V lookup: CDR1 GTSNPN, CDR2 SVGIG (reference sequence). The V gene lost 3 bases and the J gene lost 10 bases, with 13 bases spanning the gap. This CDR3 contains 13 residues. In DNA, the CDR3 is TGTGCCTGGAGCCCGTATACTAAATCACCCCTCCACTTT. This encodes CAWSPYTKSPLHF.

V gene TRBV5-1 combines with J gene TRBJ1-6, with D perhaps matching TRBD1 (6 bases). Germline V gives CDR1 SGHRS, CDR2 YFSETQ. Deletions cut 4 bases from V and 7 bases from J, with 21 bases between. The CDR3 has 17 amino acids. CDR3: CASSPTGNKGKNSPLHF. For the CDR3, the DNA is TGCGCCAGCAGCCCCACAGGGAATAAGGGAAAGAATTCACCCCTCCACTTT.

This chain joins TRBV6-6 and TRBJ2-1; 10 nucleotides agree with TRBD2. The germline CDR1 and CDR2 sequences are MNHNY and SVGAGI (reference sequence). With 6 bases clipped from V and 5 bases from J, the junction kept 10 bases outside the gene matches. CDR3 length: 16 residues. The CDR3 region is CASSETGLAANNEQFF. As DNA, the CDR3 is TGTGCCAGCAGCGAGACTGGACTAGCGGCCAACAATGAGCAGTTCTTC.

This clone was seen many times. V usage is TRBV5-6 and J usage is TRBJ2-5; 9 bases agree with TRBD2. Unmatched junction bases numbered 11, after V lost 4 bases and J lost 4 bases. The CDR3 totals 16 residues. In germline, CDR1 is SGHDT, CDR2 YYEEEE. The CDR3 here is CASSHRGGGVVETQYF. The DNA of the CDR3 is TGTGCCAGCAGCCACCGCGGCGGGGGGGTTGTAGAGACCCAGTACTTC.

The chain combines TRBV7-2 with TRBJ1-1; D not resolved. The germline gives CDR1 SGHTA, CDR2 FQGNSA. The CDR3 is 13 amino acids. With 5 bases removed from V and 7 bases from J, the gap between germline ends came to 14 bases. In nucleotides, the CDR3 is TGTGCCAGCAGCCCCCGGACCTACGGTGAAGCTTTCTTT. This gives the protein CASSPRTYGEAFF.

In its sample, this clone was seen a few times. V usage is TRBV6-5 and J usage is TRBJ1-1; 9 positions agree with TRBD1. The CDR3 is made up of 15 amino acids. Germline-derived CDR1 and CDR2 are MNHEY and SVGAGI. With V trimmed by 6 bases and J by 6 bases, 11 bases remained unmatched. This CDR3 reads CASRAIQGARAEAFF. The CDR3 bases are TGTGCCAGCAGAGCCATACAGGGGGCTCGCGCTGAAGCTTTCTTT.

This chain connects TRBV30 to TRBJ2-1; D may be TRBD1 or TRBD2 (5 bases each). The CDR3 is made up of 17 amino acids. Trimming left V 4 bases short and J 5 bases short, with 24 bases between. Germline CDR1 reads GTSNPN; CDR2 reads SVGIG (reference sequence). As DNA, the CDR3 is TGTGCCTGGAATCGAGGACATTTATCCGGACTTCACAATGAGCAGTTCTTC. The encoded protein is CAWNRGHLSGLHNEQFF. The entire variable domain, with the rest obtained from reference TRBV30 and TRBJ2-1, is as follows: SQTIHQWPATLVQPVGSPLSLECTVEGTSNPNLYWYRQAAGRGLQLLFYSVGIGQISSEVPQNLSASRPQDRQFILSSKKLLLSDSGFYLCAWNRGHLSGLHNEQFFGPGTRLTVL.

This CDR3 reads CASSFSSQGFDEQYF. CDR3 nucleotide sequence: TGTGCCAGCAGCTTCTCGTCACAGGGTTTTGACGAGCAGTACTTC. The V gene is TRBV11-2, the J gene TRBJ2-7; D might be TRBD1 (6 bases). This CDR3 is 15 amino acids long. Germline loops: CDR1 SGHAT, CDR2 FQNNGV. The V end was cut by 3 bases, the J end by 5 bases, with 17 bases between.

The V call is TRBV19, the J call TRBJ2-7; D remains unclear. Trimming cost V 5 bases and J 2 bases, with 19 bases left between them. CDR1 LNHDA and CDR2 SQIVND come from the germline V gene (reference sequence). The CDR3 covers 16 residues. The CDR3 here is CASSLPSGGEAYEQYF. For the CDR3, the DNA is TGTGCCAGTAGTTTACCCTCAGGTGGCGAAGCCTACGAGCAGTACTTC.

This chain connects TRBV29-1 to TRBJ2-3, with 8 nucleotides matching TRBD2. V shed 4 bases and J 0 bases; nucleotides not matched to a gene: 6. This CDR3 spans 15 amino acids. Per germline, CDR1 SQVTM and CDR2 ANQGSEA. CDR3 protein: CSVVVSGASTDTQYF. The CDR3 DNA follows: TGCAGCGTTGTCGTTAGCGGGGCTAGCACAGATACGCAGTATTTT.

The chain employs TRBV5-1 and TRBJ2-5; D is possibly TRBD2 (6 bases). The CDR3 runs to 13 residues. CDR1 is SGHRS and CDR2 is YFSETQ in the germline V gene. Trimming took 5 bases from V and 5 from J, leaving 13 bases between them. In DNA form, the CDR3 reads TGCGCCAGCAGATCCGGGAGTTTGGAGACCCAGTACTTC. Translated: CASRSGSLETQYF.

This clone has only a few counts. The chain is built from TRBV20-1 and TRBJ1-4; no reliable D call. This CDR3 spans 11 amino acids. Trimming left V 5 bases short and J 8 bases short, with 9 bases between. The V gene's germline CDR1 is DFQATT and CDR2 SNEGSKA (reference sequence). As DNA, the CDR3 is TGCAGTGCTCCATCCTTCGAAAAACTGTTTTTT. Amino acids: CSAPSFEKLFF.